This TCR beta chain was observed in a study of cytomegalovirus exposure and HLA in healthy donors. Study-wide findings and caveats: Among the sequence variants, a highly shared cluster was likely an artifact of sequencing. Per published reports, the classifier diagnosed cytomegalovirus status with high specificity and sensitivity. Because they were indistinguishable, some V segments, including TRBV6-2 and TRBV6-3, were excluded.

Both 60 Vbeta primers and 13 Jbeta primers went into the PCR. TCRdb's table, derived via immunoSEQ multiplex PCR, lists solely in-frame clones and lacks some. Altogether approximately 120,000 clones are present, 70% to 80% being singletons, with the ten largest covering approximately 9.6%. Note on this clone: The antigen remains undetermined.

V was clipped by 4 bases and J by 2 bases, with 13 bases between them. Germline V gene lookup returns CDR1 LGHNA and CDR2 YSLEER. This CDR3 region has 15 residues. The chain joins TRBV4-3 to TRBJ2-3; D is unclear. The specimen sequenced was PBMCs. This sequence originates from a woman between 50 and 59 years old in good health and CMV-seropositive. Written as DNA, the CDR3 is TGCGCCAGCAGCCTAGCCGGTAGGCTCACAGATACGCAGTATTTT. It is translated as CASSLAGRLTDTQYF.